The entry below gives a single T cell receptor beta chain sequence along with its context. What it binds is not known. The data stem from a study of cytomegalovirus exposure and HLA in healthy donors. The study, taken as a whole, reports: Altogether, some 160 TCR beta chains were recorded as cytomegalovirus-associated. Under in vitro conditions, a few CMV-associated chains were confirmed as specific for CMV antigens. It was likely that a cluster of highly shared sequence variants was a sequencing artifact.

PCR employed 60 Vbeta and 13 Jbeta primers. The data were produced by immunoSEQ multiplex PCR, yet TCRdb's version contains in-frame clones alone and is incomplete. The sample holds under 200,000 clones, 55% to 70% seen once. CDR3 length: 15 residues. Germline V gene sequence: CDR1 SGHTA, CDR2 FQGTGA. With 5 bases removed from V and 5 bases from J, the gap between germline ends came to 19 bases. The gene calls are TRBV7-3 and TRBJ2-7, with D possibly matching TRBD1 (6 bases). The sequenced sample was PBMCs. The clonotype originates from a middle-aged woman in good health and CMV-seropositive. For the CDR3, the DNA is TGTGCCAGCAGCCCGCCGGGACGCGAGGGGGACGAGCAGTACTTC. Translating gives CASSPPGREGDEQYF.